These 23 T cell receptor beta chains originate from one sample sequenced in a study of naive and memory T cell subsets. An equimolar mix of two oligonucleotides served as the beta constant-region primer for TRBC1 and TRBC2. TCRdb re-called the UMI-ligation and nested PCR reads with MiXCR, one entry per CDR3 protein. Of about 85,000 distinct CDR3 sequences listed, approximately 14% were seen once; the top ten hold 0.9% to 1%. The material sequenced was central memory CD4+ T cells from blood. The source is a human donor in good health.

The chain employs TRBV6-6 and TRBJ2-3; TRBD2 aligns across 7 bases. V lost 7 bases, J lost 2 bases, and 6 bases stayed unmatched. This CDR3 contains 14 residues. The germline gives CDR1 MNHNY, CDR2 SVGAGI (reference sequence). CDR3 residues: CASMRAGHTDTQYF. The CDR3 bases are TGTGCCAGCATGCGAGCGGGGCACACAGATACGCAGTATTTT.

This clonotype showed up just a few times. This chain joins TRBV2 and TRBJ2-3; no definite D call. The CDR3 length is 15 residues. Germline V gene data show CDR1 as SNHLY and CDR2 as FYNNEI. Trimming removed 4 bases at V and 0 bases at J, with 11 bases between. The DNA of the CDR3 is TGTGCCAGCAGTGTTCTTATAACTAGCACAGATACGCAGTATTTT. This translates into CASSVLITSTDTQYF.

CDR3 coding DNA: TGTGTCGGCCGGGGCGGTAACTCCTACAATGAGCAGTTCTTC. It encodes CVGRGGNSYNEQFF. The chain has TRBV30 and TRBJ2-1; D possibly matches TRBD1 or TRBD2 (5 bases each). Germline CDR1 and CDR2: GTSNPN and SVGIG (reference sequence). The CDR3 runs to 14 residues.

The V and J genes are TRBV5-4 and TRBJ2-3; D is unclear. This CDR3 comprises 16 residues. Trimming removed 1 base from V and 2 bases from J, with 14 bases in between. Germline CDR1 reads SGHNT; CDR2 reads YYREEE (reference sequence). CDR3 sequence (DNA): TGTGCCAGCAGCTTGTCGCTGGATAGACACACAGATACGCAGTATTTT. Translating gives CASSLSLDRHTDTQYF. The variable domain in full, with the rest retrieved from reference TRBV5-4 and TRBJ2-3, is ETGVTQSPTHLIKTRGQQVTLRCSSQSGHNTVSWYQQALGQGPQFIFQYYREEENGRGNFPPRFSGLQFPNYSSELNVNALELDDSALYLCASSLSLDRHTDTQYFGPGTRLTVL.

This rearrangement joins TRBV29-1 to TRBJ2-1, with 13 bases matching TRBD2. This CDR3 spans 15 amino acids. V was clipped by 6 bases and J by 6 bases; unmatched bases: 8. The germline V gene has CDR1 SQVTM and CDR2 ANQGSEA. CDR3 region: CSVAELAGGVNEQFF. The CDR3 DNA sequence: TGCAGCGTCGCCGAACTAGCGGGGGGGGTCAATGAGCAGTTCTTC.

This clonotype has just a few counts. V and J are TRBV20-1 and TRBJ2-5; TRBD1 matches at 8 bases. This CDR3 has 14 residues. Trimming removed 5 bases from V and 0 bases from J; junction bases left unmatched: 5. Per the germline V gene, CDR1 is DFQATT and CDR2 is SNEGSKA (reference sequence). The CDR3 nucleotides are TGCAGTGCTCGTGGACAGGGATACCAAGAGACCCAGTACTTC. As protein: CSARGQGYQETQYF.

As regards this clonotype: The junction and the germline gene differ at one end; a read error may be behind it. The chain has TRBV4-2 and TRBJ2-2, with D perhaps assigned TRBD1 or TRBD2 (6 bases each). The CDR3 runs to 14 residues. The V gene's germline CDR1 is LGHNA and CDR2 YNFKEQ. CDR3 region: CASSQVGGTGEMFF. CDR3 nucleotide sequence: TGTGCCAGCAGCCAAGTGGGGGGCACCGGGGAGATGTTTTTT.

This sequence joins TRBV29-1 and TRBJ2-7, with D maybe TRBD2 (6 bases). Germline lookup yields CDR1 SQVTM and CDR2 ANQGSEA. The CDR3 has 13 amino acids. With 6 bases removed from V and 2 bases from J, the gap between germline ends came to 14 bases. CDR3 coding DNA: TGCAGCGTCGATGGGACTGGAACCTACGAGCAGTACTTC. Translation gives CSVDGTGTYEQYF.

This clonotype appeared many times. The V gene is TRBV12-3 or TRBV12-4, the J gene TRBJ2-1; D ambiguous. The V and J ends lost 3 bases and 0 bases respectively, with 9 bases between them. CDR3 size: 15 residues. The CDR3 reads CASSLQATSYNEQFF. In DNA form, the CDR3 reads TGTGCCAGCAGTTTGCAGGCCACCTCCTACAATGAGCAGTTCTTC.

There are many counts of this clonotype. This rearrangement joins TRBV14 to TRBJ2-1, with 15 bases identical to TRBD2. Germline V gene data show CDR1 as SGHDN and CDR2 as FVKESK. V dropped 4 bases and J dropped 9; count of bases not matched to a gene: 13. The CDR3 extends over 18 amino acids. DNA for the CDR3: TGTGCCAGCAGCCCCCAATCCCCGGGACTAGCGGGAGGAAGTGAGCAGTTCTTC. It translates to CASSPQSPGLAGGSEQFF.

This clonotype was recorded a few times. J is TRBJ2-3 and V is TRBV11-2; possible D gene TRBD2, 5 bases. Germline V gene lookup returns CDR1 SGHAT and CDR2 FQNNGV. CDR3 length: 14 residues. The germline V and J ends were trimmed by 1 base and 6 bases, with 11 bases remaining between them. The CDR3, as DNA: TGTGCCAGCAGCTTAGTTCCCAGAGGGGATACGCAGTATTTT. Encoded protein: CASSLVPRGDTQYF.

This clonotype was seen only a few times. The chain is built from TRBV12-3 or TRBV12-4 and TRBJ1-2; D is unclear. The CDR3 spans 11 residues. Deletions cut 6 bases from V and 1 base from J, with 3 bases between. The CDR3 nucleotides read TGTGCCAGCAGCTATAACTATGGCTACACCTTC. Translation: CASSYNYGYTF.

The chain carries TRBV2 and TRBJ2-1; no clear D. The V end lost 4 bases, the J end lost 0 bases, and 10 bases lay between the germline ends. This CDR3 spans 15 amino acids. Germline V CDR1 and CDR2: SNHLY, FYNNEI. CDR3 protein: CASSVGRSSYNEQFF. CDR3 sequence (DNA): TGTGCCAGCAGTGTGGGCAGGTCCTCCTACAATGAGCAGTTCTTC.

In this sample, this clonotype turned up a few times. The V call is TRBV14, the J call TRBJ2-4, with 7 nucleotides matching TRBD2. Germline loops: CDR1 SGHDN, CDR2 FVKESK. The CDR3 is 15 amino acids. With 4 bases clipped from V and 3 bases from J, the junction kept 6 bases outside the gene matches. CDR3 protein: CASSLGGTYKNIQYF. Written as DNA, the CDR3 is TGTGCCAGCAGCCTGGGAGGGACTTACAAAAACATTCAGTACTTC. Based on the CDR3 plus reference TRBV14 and TRBJ2-4, the full variable domain is EAGVTQFPSHSVIEKGQTVTLRCDPISGHDNLYWYRRVMGKEIKFLLHFVKESKQDESGMPNNRFLAERTGGTYSTLKVQPAELEDSGVYFCASSLGGTYKNIQYFGAGTRLSVL.

This clonotype was counted many times. The J gene is TRBJ2-1, the V gene TRBV24-1; a possible D gene is TRBD1 (5 bases). Trimming took off 9 bases at V and 7 bases at J, with 15 bases between the two ends. The CDR3 has 13 residues. CDR1 and CDR2 from the germline V gene are KGHDR and SFDVKD. The CDR3 DNA follows: TGTGCCACCCGAAAAACGAAGGGGAATGAGCAGTTCTTC. Protein sequence: CATRKTKGNEQFF.

This clonotype was seen more than once but under ten times. The J gene is TRBJ2-5, the V gene TRBV29-1; 7 bases are a match to TRBD1. CDR1 and CDR2 (germline): SQVTM, ANQGSEA. The CDR3 contains 14 residues. With 4 bases clipped from V and 8 bases from J, the junction kept 13 bases outside the gene matches. Here the CDR3 reads CSVGKRGTVPTQYF. Written as DNA, the CDR3 is TGCAGCGTTGGCAAACGAGGGACAGTGCCCACCCAGTACTTC.

This clonotype was counted only a few times. The rearrangement links TRBV28 to TRBJ2-7, with D perhaps given as TRBD1 or TRBD2 (6 bases each). The V end was cut by 8 bases, the J end by 8 bases, with 10 bases between. The CDR3 runs 10 residues. From germline, CDR1 is MDHEN and CDR2 SYDVKM. CDR3: CASFRGQQYF. As DNA, the CDR3 is TGTGCCAGCTTCCGGGGGCAGCAGTACTTC.

This clonotype was seen more than once but under ten times. V is TRBV12-5 and J is TRBJ2-1; D assignment may be TRBD1 or TRBD2 (7 bases each). Germline V lookup: CDR1 LGHNT, CDR2 FRNRAP. V shed 6 bases and J shed 4 bases, with 16 bases lying between them. The CDR3 is made up of 15 amino acids. The CDR3 here is CASGPSGGGYNEQFF. The CDR3 DNA follows: TGTGCTAGTGGACCCTCAGGGGGGGGTTACAATGAGCAGTTCTTC.

By sample fraction, this clonotype is medium-sized (0.01 to 0.1%). The chain joins TRBV12-3 or TRBV12-4 to TRBJ1-1; tentative D call: TRBD1 (6 bases). V was trimmed by 6 bases and J by 2 bases, leaving 10 bases between them. CDR3 length: 13 residues. In nucleotides, the CDR3 is TGTGCCAGCAGAGGACAGTTAAACACTGAAGCTTTCTTT. Translation: CASRGQLNTEAFF.

The chain combines TRBV3-1 with TRBJ1-1; D unresolved. The CDR3 runs 12 residues. V was shortened by 3 bases and J by 0 bases, with 2 bases between the two germline ends. Germline assignment: CDR1 LGHDT and CDR2 YNNKEL (reference sequence). The CDR3 is CASSHLNTEAFF. CDR3 coding DNA: TGTGCCAGCAGCCACCTGAACACTGAAGCTTTCTTT.

There are many counts of this clonotype. This sequence joins TRBV5-1 and TRBJ2-1; D gene unclear. Trimming removed 0 bases at V and 5 bases at J, with 3 bases between. The CDR3 consists of 12 residues. The germline gives CDR1 SGHRS, CDR2 YFSETQ. The CDR3 DNA is TGCGCCAGCAGCTTGGTAGACAATGAGCAGTTCTTC. Translated: CASSLVDNEQFF.

This clonotype turned up a few times. The V call is TRBV30, the J call TRBJ1-2; 8 bases fit TRBD1. Germline CDR1 GTSNPN, CDR2 SVGIG (reference sequence). V lost 2 bases, J lost 8 bases, and 10 bases stayed unmatched. This CDR3 has 14 residues. CDR3 protein: CAWSTTVRGRGYTF. DNA for the CDR3: TGTGCCTGGAGTACAACAGTCAGGGGGCGAGGCTACACCTTC.

This clonotype was seen more than once but under ten times. V usage is TRBV27 and J usage is TRBJ1-1; maybe TRBD1 (6 bases). V was pared by 6 bases and J by 3 bases, with 14 bases between. In germline, CDR1 is MNHEY, CDR2 SMNVEV (reference sequence). The CDR3 loop spans 14 amino acids. CDR3 sequence (DNA): TGTGCCAGCAGGGGAACAGGGAGGTACACTGAAGCTTTCTTT. Protein sequence: CASRGTGRYTEAFF.